This T cell receptor beta chain was profiled in a study of blood T cell repertoires in COVID-19. Whole-study context: Acute and convalescent COVID-19 specimens originated in the United States, Italy and Spain. The analysed material was cDNA or gDNA that came from T cells, B-cell-depleted T cells, or PBMCs.

This clone was detected a few times. The CDR3 spans 14 residues. Germline V gene sequence: CDR1 MDHEN, CDR2 SYDVKM. V lost 6 bases to trimming and J lost 1 base; unmatched junction nucleotides: 3. As handled by the study authors: Reference gene primers were amplified, and this amplification served to estimate nucleated cell counts. TCRdb's table, derived via immunoSEQ multiplex PCR, lists solely in-frame clones and lacks some. V, J and clone size are taken as reported in that table, and D and trimming were inferred from the DNA itself. The repertoire holds approximately 300,000 clones, with 84% as singletons. The Seattle patients joined while their infection was active and were tracked longitudinally afterward.

The source is a person aged 65 to 85 with COVID-19, enrolled during active disease. This chain links TRBV28 with TRBJ1-1; the match to TRBD1 covers 9 bases. The sample comprised peripheral blood. The CDR3 DNA is TGTGCCAGCAGGACAGGGGGGCGGAACACTGAAGCTTTCTTT. It specifies CASRTGGRNTEAFF.